This T cell receptor (beta chain) was sequenced during a study of shared clonotypes between healthy human individuals (dated by TCRdb to between 2020 and 2021). In terms of the full investigation: The cohort comprised a couple of women and a few men aged 18 to 49 years. To increase sequencing depth and limit assay-specific biases, TCR repertoire library preparation and sequencing were carried out by different laboratories using diverse techniques. The study deeply sequenced blood TCR repertoires of five healthy adults to estimate repertoire size and the extent of clonotype sharing between individuals. Leukapheresis yielded between about 0.85 and 9 billion PBMCs per donor. Per donor, three plates each were used for CD4 naive and CD4 memory, two for CD8 naive, and one for CD8 memory. Results the study describes overall, beyond this receptor: Sampling was restricted to blood, and TCR repertoires in tissues likely differ from the TCR repertoires found in blood. Clonotypes shared by all four sorted-subset donors showed higher generation probabilities than non-shared clonotypes. Naive subsets generally had larger estimated clonotype richness than memory subsets did. Rarefaction of sorted-subset datasets indicated incomplete sequencing despite the large sequencing depth. Based on pairwise subsampling, the degree of clonotype sharing among donors was expected to be affected by sequencing depth. The small number of donors limited the genetic and exposure-history diversity represented. Sharing across several donors was observed for approximately 5% of naive CD4, under 4% of naive CD8, roughly 2.4% of memory CD4, and around 0.42% of memory CD8 clonotypes.

V is clipped by 2 bases and J by 5 bases, and the sequence between their germline boundaries is 12 bases long. CDR1 and CDR2 (ENHRY, SYGVKD) derive from the germline V gene. The CDR3 runs 14 amino acids, cysteine and phenylalanine included. Of all the DNA, just the CDR3 is kept, 42 bases in frame from base 1. Using the deep immunoSEQ assay, multiplex PCR amplified TCR CDR3 regions from genomic DNA. Extracted genomic DNA from each cell subset was spread evenly across all wells of several immunoSEQ 96-well plates, with each plate serving as a replicate. Each replicate PCR for sorted subsets received roughly 0.2 ug genomic DNA, equal to some 32,000 T cell genomes. The purified libraries were quantified using a Qubit 3.0 fluorometer, sized with a Bioanalyzer 2100, and then quantified again using the KAPA Library Quantification kit. Every immunoSEQ 96-well plate was sequenced on a dedicated single-read 150-cycle Illumina NextSeq 550 flow cell. Concerning the study's data processing: Because the immunoSEQ output included only junctional sequences and no quality scores, the filtering could not be the same as the filtering used for full-length reads. To assign V/J genes and CDR3, sequences were annotated against IMGT germline references using PyIR, a Python wrapper for IgBLAST v1.9. Reads with weak V/J assignments (E-value above 1e-6), missing CDR3, stop codons, out-of-frame junctions, or ambiguous translated residues were removed. V3J clonotypes were defined by identical inferred V gene, J gene, and CDR3 amino acid sequence. Percentage overlap between repertoires was calculated by dividing the number of shared unique clonotypes by the size of the smaller repertoire. RTK rarefaction, the Chao1 estimator, and Recon v2.1 estimates of unobserved clonotypes were used to assess repertoire richness. Generation probabilities were computed with OLGA for all TCRbeta clonotypes obtained by the gDNA method from four donors. What TCRdb holds here is the immuneACCESS table cut down to in-frame rearrangements. Part of the clones is not present; checked against another copy, under half of the missing clones reflect an unresolved V gene, and the others are unexplained. V and J calls and clone size are given by that table; D and trimming were obtained from the DNA. Present in this sample are 2 million to 3 million clones, roughly 93% of which were seen just once. The top ten clonotypes cover 0.36% of the sample.

The donors were healthy, HIV-negative adults with no recently reported acute infections or vaccinations. Every donor was a Caucasian adult residing in Nashville, Tennessee, USA. CD4+ T cells were enriched by magnetic negative selection; naive cells were then positively selected on CD45RA, and the negative fraction formed the memory subset. Blood was obtained by leukapheresis, after which PBMCs were separated by Ficoll-Histopaque density gradient centrifugation and cryopreserved in liquid nitrogen vapor phase. Analytical flow cytometry was used to check the purity and quantity of every magnetically sorted T cell population. From each sorted fraction, genomic DNA was isolated and quantified by UV absorbance on a Nanodrop 2000c. Details on this clone: It lacks a known antigen. No base quality information exists; no much larger clone differs at one position.

This sequence uses TRBV10-3 and TRBJ2-5; a confident D gene designation cannot be given. This TCR derives from a man aged 18-30 years in good health. Some clones in this sample may be carry-over from other donors' samples. Material: naive CD4+ T cells from PBMCs. This sample's cell subset or site label indicates: CD45RA+ positively selected. The CDR3 loop reads CAISELRAEETQYF. The DNA sequence reads TGTGCCATCAGTGAGCTTCGAGCTGAGGAGACCCAGTACTTC.